Listed here are 27 T cell receptor beta chains from one sample, sequenced in a study of vaccination and CD4 T cells after COVID-19. Their antigens remain unidentified. Once obtained from cultured CD4+ T cells, the DNA was sequenced using the Oncomine TCR Beta short-read assay. One entry per CDR3 protein results from TCRdb running MiXCR on the PCR reads. There are more than 3,000 distinct CDR3 sequences in the sample; roughly 13% occur only once, and roughly 15% lies in the top ten. Treatment defined: roughly 11-day PBMC culture with coronavirus spike peptide pools or control peptides (ViraFEST assay). Material for sequencing was CD4+ T cells from blood, cultured in vitro. The source is a human donor who had recovered from COVID-19.

This chain joins TRBV12-5 and TRBJ2-5, with 7 bases aligning to TRBD1. Germline V gene data show CDR1 as LGHNT and CDR2 as FRNRAP. The CDR3 extends over 14 amino acids. V lost 5 bases and J lost 4; bases outside the gene matches: 7. CDR3 sequence reads: CASGPPSGGETQYF. CDR3 sequence (DNA): TGTGCTAGTGGTCCTCCATCAGGGGGAGAGACCCAGTACTTC.

The table lists this clonotype with a few counts. V and J are TRBV6-1 and TRBJ1-3; D is uncertain. The length of the CDR3 is 13 residues. Per the germline V gene, CDR1 is MNHNS and CDR2 is SASEGT. Trimming removed 6 bases from V and 0 bases from J, with 6 bases in between. DNA of the CDR3: TGTGCCAGCAGGGGAAACTCTGGAAACACCATATATTTT. Protein product: CASRGNSGNTIYF.

This clonotype is medium-sized. J is TRBJ1-1 and V is TRBV6-1, with D possibly TRBD1 on 6 matching bases. The V gene lost 8 bases and the J gene lost 7 bases, with 26 bases spanning the gap. The CDR3 consists of 16 residues. The germline CDR1 and CDR2 sequences are MNHNS and SASEGT. The CDR3 protein is CASSWQTGHGKDEAFF. CDR3 in DNA: TGTGCCAGCTCGTGGCAAACGGGACACGGCAAGGATGAAGCTTTCTTT.

This clonotype occurred a few times. The V gene is TRBV4-1, the J gene TRBJ1-5, with no clear D. Trimming pared 1 base from V and 4 bases from J, leaving 17 bases between. The CDR3 loop spans 17 amino acids. The V gene's germline CDR1 is MGHRA and CDR2 YSYEKL. CDR3 DNA: TGCGCCAGCAGCCAAGTAACCGGCAGCAAGGGAAATCAGCCCCAGCATTTT. Amino acids: CASSQVTGSKGNQPQHF.

V usage is TRBV20-1 and J usage is TRBJ2-1, with a tentative D call TRBD1 (6 bases). The V end was cut by 0 bases, the J end by 4 bases, with 16 bases between. Per the germline V gene, CDR1 is DFQATT and CDR2 is SNEGSKA (reference sequence). This CDR3 spans 16 amino acids. CDR3 bases: TGCAGTGCTAGAGATCGGCAGGGGTCTAATTACAATGAGCAGTTCTTC. It yields the protein CSARDRQGSNYNEQFF.

In this sample, this clonotype turned up a few times. The CDR3 coding sequence is TGTGCCAGCAGCTTACCGACAGGTTACTCTGGGGCCAACGTCCTGACTTTC. Protein sequence: CASSLPTGYSGANVLTF. This chain joins TRBV7-8 and TRBJ2-6; a weak D match, TRBD1 (6 bases). Germline CDR1 is SGHVS and CDR2 is FQNEAQ. The CDR3 consists of 17 residues. Trimming took off 2 bases at V and 0 bases at J, with 11 bases between the two ends.

The table lists this clonotype with a few counts. This sequence joins TRBV5-5 and TRBJ2-2; D perhaps matches TRBD2 (6 bases). The germline CDR1 and CDR2 sequences are SGHKS and YYEKEE (reference sequence). The CDR3 has 16 residues. The V gene lost 2 bases and the J gene lost 2 bases, with 13 bases spanning the gap. This CDR3 is CASSFSGGTNTGELFF. CDR3 coding DNA: TGTGCCAGCAGCTTTAGCGGAGGAACTAACACCGGGGAGCTGTTTTTT.

On this clonotype itself: A single base separates this from a much larger clone, so it may be a read error. This chain links TRBV7-8 with TRBJ2-2; the D is unclear. This CDR3 region has 15 residues. Germline V gene data show CDR1 as SGHVS and CDR2 as FQNEAQ. V shed 0 bases and J shed 4 bases, with 9 bases lying between them. CDR3 loop: CASSLAGRSTGELFF. The CDR3 coding sequence is TGTGCCAGCAGCTTAGCGGGCCGTAGCACCGGGGAGCTGTTTTTT.

This clonotype is judged large (0.1 to 1%). This chain uses TRBV20-1 with TRBJ1-6; possible D gene TRBD1, 5 bases. Trimming cost V 3 bases and J 6 bases, with 18 bases left between them. Per the germline V gene, CDR1 is DFQATT and CDR2 is SNEGSKA (reference sequence). The length of the CDR3 is 16 residues. The DNA of the CDR3 is TGCAGTGCTAGGCGGAGGGGAAGGACTTCTAATTCACCCCTCCACTTT. Amino acid sequence: CSARRRGRTSNSPLHF.

On this clonotype itself: The junction differs from germline at one of its ends, possibly a read error. The chain couples TRBV24-1 to TRBJ1-2; D possibly corresponds to TRBD1 (6 bases). In germline, CDR1 is KGHDR, CDR2 SFDVKD. This CDR3 contains 17 residues. DNA of the CDR3: TGTGCCGCCAGTGATTTGTACCAAGGACAGAAGAGGAATGGCTACACCTTC. Amino acids: CAASDLYQGQKRNGYTF.

This chain joins TRBV19 and TRBJ2-1, with a tentative D call TRBD1 (5 bases). V lost 10 bases and J lost 0, with 19 bases in between. CDR1 and CDR2 (germline): LNHDA, SQIVND (reference sequence). There are 16 residues in the CDR3. The CDR3 region is CATRPWGFSSYNEQFF. CDR3 sequence (DNA): TGTGCCACACGACCATGGGGCTTTAGCTCCTACAATGAGCAGTTCTTC. The full variable domain, with the rest looked up from reference TRBV19 and TRBJ2-1, is DGGITQSPKYLFRKEGQNVTLSCEQNLNHDAMYWYRQDPGQGLRLIYYSQIVNDFQKGDIAEGYSVSREKKESFPLTVTSAQKNPTAFYLCATRPWGFSSYNEQFFGPGTRLTVL.

This clonotype was counted only a few times. This chain uses TRBV9 with TRBJ2-3; a possible D gene is TRBD2 (5 bases). The CDR3 is 20 amino acids. V gave up 0 bases and J gave up 1 base, with 24 bases separating them. Germline V gives CDR1 SGDLS, CDR2 YYNGEE. The CDR3 region is CASSVEPRGGRAMGTDTQYF. The CDR3 DNA sequence: TGTGCCAGCAGCGTAGAGCCGAGAGGCGGGCGGGCGATGGGCACAGATACGCAGTATTTT.

In its sample, this clonotype is medium-sized. The chain employs TRBV20-1 and TRBJ1-1; tentatively, D is TRBD1 (6 bases). Trimming took off 4 bases at V and 0 bases at J, with 9 bases between the two ends. From germline, CDR1 is DFQATT and CDR2 SNEGSKA (reference sequence). The CDR3 has 13 residues. The CDR3 nucleotides read TGCAGTGCTACTGGACAGTTGAACACTGAAGCTTTCTTT. Amino acids: CSATGQLNTEAFF.

The rearrangement joins TRBV7-9 to TRBJ2-7, with D possibly TRBD2 on 6 matching bases. This CDR3 spans 13 amino acids. V was clipped by 5 bases and J by 4 bases, with 12 bases between them. Germline V gene sequence: CDR1 SEHNR, CDR2 FQNEAQ (reference sequence). The CDR3 sequence is CASSHSSGYEQYF. The CDR3 nucleotides are TGTGCCAGCAGCCATAGCAGCGGGTACGAGCAGTACTTC. The whole variable domain, filled in from reference TRBV7-9 and TRBJ2-7, reads DTGVSQNPRHKITKRGQNVTFRCDPISEHNRLYWYRQTLGQGPEFLTYFQNEAQLEKSRLLSDRFSAERPKGSFSTLEIQRTEQGDSAMYLCASSHSSGYEQYFGPGTRLTVT.

By its share, this clonotype is medium-sized (0.01 to 0.1%). This rearrangement joins TRBV6-1 to TRBJ1-5; no clear D gene. CDR1 MNHNS and CDR2 SASEGT come from the germline V gene. The CDR3 sequence is 15 residues long. The V end was cut by 4 bases, the J end by 0 bases, with 10 bases between. The CDR3 DNA reads as TGTGCCAGCAGTGTAGGTCCGACTAGCAATCAGCCCCAGCATTTT. Amino acids: CASSVGPTSNQPQHF.

This clonotype showed up just a few times. The chain links TRBV24-1 to TRBJ2-1; TRBD2 aligns across 9 bases. Germline CDR1 is KGHDR and CDR2 is SFDVKD. The trim removed 4 bases at V and 4 bases at J, leaving 10 bases unmatched. CDR3 length equals 17 residues. The CDR3 region has the DNA TGTGCCACCAGTGAGTCAGGTAGCGGGGGAAGATACAATGAGCAGTTCTTC. Encoded protein: CATSESGSGGRYNEQFF.

This clonotype is labeled as medium-sized (0.01 to 0.1%). The chain joins TRBV6-1 to TRBJ1-2; 7 positions match TRBD1. In germline, CDR1 is MNHNS, CDR2 SASEGT. The CDR3 length is 14 residues. Trimming cost V 7 bases and J 4 bases; bases outside gene matches: 9. CDR3 amino acids: CASTRTGEAYGYTF. The DNA for the CDR3 is TGTGCCAGCACTCGGACAGGAGAGGCCTATGGCTACACCTTC.

The rearrangement joins TRBV13 to TRBJ2-5; possibly TRBD2 for D (6 bases). The germline gives CDR1 PRHDT, CDR2 FYEKMQ (reference sequence). The V end was cut by 3 bases, the J end by 2 bases, with 13 bases between. This CDR3 is 15 amino acids long. The CDR3 region has the DNA TGTGCCAGCAGCTTTGTGGGGCGGGGACAAGAGACCCAGTACTTC. It is translated as CASSFVGRGQETQYF.

This clonotype occurred a few times. The chain has TRBV6-1 and TRBJ2-2; possible D gene TRBD1, 5 bases. Germline V gives CDR1 MNHNS, CDR2 SASEGT. CDR3 length: 14 residues. The V end was cut by 8 bases, the J end by 1 base, with 11 bases between. In nucleotides, the CDR3 is TGTGCCAGCCTGGACACACTGAACACCGGGGAGCTGTTTTTT. Translated, it gives CASLDTLNTGELFF.

This clonotype was observed a few times. The chain joins TRBV12-5 to TRBJ1-6, with 7 bases aligning to TRBD1. Germline V gene sequence: CDR1 LGHNT, CDR2 FRNRAP. V dropped 1 base and J dropped 10; count of bases not matched to a gene: 7. The CDR3 has 15 amino acids. CDR3 in amino acids: CASGLGTGSNSPLHF. The CDR3 DNA reads TGTGCTAGTGGTTTGGGGACAGGTTCTAACTCACCCCTCCACTTT.

This clonotype is medium-sized (0.01 to 0.1%) by share. The chain employs TRBV2 and TRBJ1-2; weak D call: TRBD1 (5 bases). The V and J ends lost 7 bases and 4 bases respectively, with 13 bases between them. CDR1 SNHLY and CDR2 FYNNEI come from the germline V gene. The CDR3 totals 13 residues. As DNA, the CDR3 is TGTGCCAGCATTCCGCAGGGTGGCTATGGCTACACCTTC. The encoded protein is CASIPQGGYGYTF.

In this sample, this clonotype is medium-sized. The chain links TRBV12-3 or TRBV12-4 to TRBJ2-1, with D perhaps TRBD1 or TRBD2 (5 bases each). This CDR3 has 12 amino acids. V lost 6 bases, J lost 7 bases, and 10 bases lay in between. The CDR3 spells CASSPEGNEQFF. The CDR3 DNA follows: TGTGCCAGCAGCCCTGAGGGGAATGAGCAGTTCTTC.

The chain recombines TRBV6-1 with TRBJ2-2; 7 bases agree with TRBD1. CDR3 length: 15 residues. Germline CDR1 MNHNS, CDR2 SASEGT. Unmatched junction bases numbered 10, after V lost 5 bases and J lost 7 bases. This chain's CDR3 is CASSIRQGRIGELFF. The CDR3, as DNA: TGTGCCAGCAGTATACGACAGGGACGGATCGGGGAGCTGTTTTTT.

By share, this clonotype counts as medium-sized (0.01 to 0.1%). The genes are TRBV6-5 and TRBJ1-1; 7 bases map to TRBD1. CDR3 length: 14 amino acids. CDR1 and CDR2 from the germline V gene are MNHEY and SVGAGI. V shed 4 bases, J shed 0 bases, and the junction held 2 bases outside the gene matches. CDR3 sequence: CASSSRGVNTEAFF. CDR3 coding DNA: TGTGCCAGCAGTTCCAGGGGGGTGAACACTGAAGCTTTCTTT.

A few counts support this clonotype. J is TRBJ2-2 and V is TRBV12-5; maybe TRBD1 (6 bases). The CDR3 runs 13 residues. Germline CDR1 reads LGHNT; CDR2 reads FRNRAP. V was clipped by 5 bases and J by 7 bases, with 11 bases between them. CDR3 sequence reads: CASGLKGGGELFF. The CDR3 bases are TGTGCTAGTGGTCTCAAAGGGGGCGGGGAGCTGTTTTTT.

The table lists this clonotype with a few counts. The chain links TRBV7-3 to TRBJ2-1, with TRBD2 identical over 8 bases. This CDR3 has 15 amino acids. Looked up from germline, CDR1 is SGHTA and CDR2 is FQGTGA. The junction had 9 bases not matched to a gene; V was cut back by 1 base and J by 10 bases. CDR3 nucleotide sequence: TGTGCCAGCAGCTTAAGACCACTAGCGGTCGTGGAGCAGTTCTTC. It codes for CASSLRPLAVVEQFF.

The chain employs TRBV5-6 and TRBJ2-5; D perhaps matches TRBD1 (6 bases). The ends were cut back, 1 base at V and 4 bases at J, with 14 bases in the middle. CDR1 is SGHDT, CDR2 YYEEEE, per germline. The CDR3 totals 15 residues. The CDR3 bases are TGTGCCAGCAGCTTGTTGGGGCAGGGGAGAGAGACCCAGTACTTC. Its protein is CASSLLGQGRETQYF. Full variable domain (outside the CDR3, taken from reference TRBV5-6 and TRBJ2-5): DAGVTQSPTHLIKTRGQQVTLRCSPKSGHDTVSWYQQALGQGPQFIFQYYEEEERQRGNFPDRFSGHQFPNYSSELNVNALLLGDSALYLCASSLLGQGRETQYFGPGTRLLVL.